This T cell receptor beta chain was captured by sequencing in a study of T cell responses to AZD1222 COVID-19 vaccine. Assay used: immunoSEQ multiplex PCR; TCRdb lists only in-frame clones, some missing. The sample lists 90,000 to 120,000 clones, roughly 90% occurring once. Sequencing was performed on peripheral blood, taken on day 0 of AZD1222 vaccination. The TCR comes from an adult in good health.

The CDR3 spells CASGRRDGYTF. As DNA, the CDR3 is TGTGCCAGCGGACGCCGCGATGGCTACACCTTC. The V call is TRBV28, the J call TRBJ1-2; no reliable D call. Germline loops: CDR1 MDHEN, CDR2 SYDVKM. This CDR3 is 11 amino acids long. V was pared by 8 bases and J by 6 bases, with 10 bases between.